A single sample is the source of the 29 T cell receptor beta chains below, sequenced in a study of blood T cells in healthy people across ages. Next came a second PCR, run for about 7 to 12 cycles, which used a sample-barcoded 5' primer along with a J-beta primer mix. One entry per CDR3 protein, called by TCRdb with MiXCR from the 5' RACE reads. The table includes 1.4 million or so distinct CDR3 sequences, approximately 39% detected once. The material sequenced was blood. The receptors were gathered from a woman aged 18-29 years in good health.

This chain links TRBV20-1 with TRBJ2-3; D possibly corresponds to TRBD2 (6 bases). The CDR3 length is 14 residues. V dropped 3 bases and J dropped 1 base, with 11 bases sitting between them. Germline CDR1 reads DFQATT; CDR2 reads SNEGSKA (reference sequence). The CDR3 region has the DNA TGCAGTGCTAGTGTCGGGGGACGCACAGATACGCAGTATTTT. Protein product: CSASVGGRTDTQYF.

Only a few counts were recorded for this clonotype. This CDR3 reads CSVPQPVRTGELFF. The CDR3 nucleotides read TGCAGTGTGCCCCAGCCCGTCCGCACCGGGGAGCTGTTTTTT. V gene TRBV20-1 combines with J gene TRBJ2-2; D remains ambiguous. The germline gives CDR1 DFQATT, CDR2 SNEGSKA (reference sequence). Trimming removed 7 bases from V and 4 bases from J, with 16 bases in between. The CDR3 loop spans 14 amino acids.

J is TRBJ1-2 and V is TRBV20-1; TRBD1 matches at 9 bases. This CDR3 region has 16 residues. The germline V gene encodes CDR1 DFQATT and CDR2 SNEGSKA (reference sequence). Unmatched junction bases numbered 8, after V lost 3 bases and J lost 0 bases. The CDR3 spells CSASSGTGSSNYGYTF. The CDR3 DNA follows: TGCAGTGCTAGTAGCGGGACAGGGAGCTCTAACTATGGCTACACCTTC.

In this sample, this clonotype turned up a few times. The V gene is TRBV4-2, the J gene TRBJ2-5; the D call may be TRBD1 or TRBD2 (5 bases each). The V gene's germline CDR1 is LGHNA and CDR2 YNFKEQ. V was trimmed by 0 bases and J by 10 bases, leaving 12 bases between them. This CDR3 comprises 13 residues. CDR3 in DNA: TGTGCCAGCAGCCAAGATAAGGGACCACTCCAGTACTTC. Its translation is CASSQDKGPLQYF.

The CDR3 sequence: CASSSPIGQGIFEQYF. CDR3 nucleotides: TGCGCCAGCAGCTCTCCCATTGGACAGGGGATATTCGAGCAGTACTTC. V is TRBV4-3 and J is TRBJ2-7; 9 nucleotides agree with TRBD1. The germline V gene encodes CDR1 LGHNA and CDR2 YSLEER. Unmatched junction bases numbered 14, after V lost 5 bases and J lost 6 bases. This CDR3 region has 16 residues.

There are a few counts of this clonotype. This chain links TRBV27 with TRBJ2-7; D possibly matches TRBD1 or TRBD2 (6 bases each). This CDR3 has 16 amino acids. V was clipped by 2 bases and J by 0 bases, with 14 bases between them. CDR1 is MNHEY, CDR2 SMNVEV, per germline (reference sequence). The CDR3 nucleotides read TGTGCCAGCAGTTTAGTTGGGGGGCACAGCTCCTACGAGCAGTACTTC. Translating it yields CASSLVGGHSSYEQYF.

The chain combines TRBV12-3 or TRBV12-4 with TRBJ2-3, with 7 bases aligning to TRBD2. The CDR3 loop spans 16 amino acids. The trim removed 8 bases at V and 0 bases at J, leaving 11 bases unmatched. The DNA for the CDR3 is TGTGCCAGCGGTGGGGGGGGGGGATCTAGCACAGATACGCAGTATTTT. Protein sequence: CASGGGGGSSTDTQYF.

This clonotype was recorded a few times. This sequence joins TRBV30 and TRBJ2-3; 8 bases align to TRBD2. The CDR3 runs 13 residues. J lost 3 bases, V lost 5 bases, and 4 bases had no gene match. Germline V gene sequence: CDR1 GTSNPN, CDR2 SVGIG (reference sequence). The CDR3 is CAWGAGATDTQYF. The CDR3 coding sequence is TGTGCCTGGGGAGCGGGAGCAACAGATACGCAGTATTTT.

Turning to this clonotype: With a much larger clone just one base away, this may be a read error. V and J are TRBV7-6 and TRBJ1-2; the D is unclear. Trimming stripped 2 bases from V and 6 bases from J, with 7 bases between. Germline values: CDR1 SGHVS, CDR2 FNYEAQ. This CDR3 is 12 amino acids long. The CDR3 DNA reads as TGTGCCAGCAGCTTATTTGGGGATGGCTACACCTTC. Translated, it gives CASSLFGDGYTF.

The chain employs TRBV12-3 or TRBV12-4 and TRBJ2-5; D is undetermined. This CDR3 contains 15 residues. Trimming removed 7 bases from V and 1 base from J, with 16 bases in between. The CDR3 nucleotides read TGTGCCAGCACCCTCGAGGCGGCAGCCCAAGAGACCCAGTACTTC. This encodes CASTLEAAAQETQYF.

The genes are TRBV7-2 and TRBJ2-1; 16 bases fit TRBD2. After removal of 1 base from V and 9 bases from J, the junction contained 6 bases not matched to a gene. The CDR3 runs 17 residues. Per the germline V gene, CDR1 is SGHTA and CDR2 is FQGNSA. The CDR3 DNA follows: TGTGCCAGCAGCTTAGAAGGGACTAGCGGGAGGGCGGGTGAGCAGTTCTTC. Translating it yields CASSLEGTSGRAGEQFF.

Concerning this clonotype: One end of the junction does not line up with germline, which may come from a read error. The genes are TRBV12-3 or TRBV12-4 and TRBJ2-2; 9 bases fit TRBD1. The CDR3 runs to 15 residues. For the CDR3, the DNA is TGTGCCGGCAGACCGGGACAGGGCATCACCGGGGAGCTGTTTTTT. This codes for CAGRPGQGITGELFF.

V usage is TRBV20-1 and J usage is TRBJ2-3; 9 nucleotides line up with TRBD2. The CDR3 is made up of 15 amino acids. V shed 3 bases and J 2 bases; nucleotides not matched to a gene: 6. Germline lookup yields CDR1 DFQATT and CDR2 SNEGSKA (reference sequence). The CDR3 coding sequence is TGCAGTGCTAGGTCCGCTAGCGGGGCCACAGATACGCAGTATTTT. This sequence encodes CSARSASGATDTQYF.

The chain uses TRBV6-2 or TRBV6-3 and TRBJ2-7; 10 bases align to TRBD1. V lost 6 bases to trimming and J lost 5 bases; unmatched junction nucleotides: 7. CDR1 is MNHEY and CDR2 is SVGEGT in the germline V gene. The CDR3 extends over 14 amino acids. CDR3 nucleotides: TGTGCCAGCAGAAACCTGGGACAGGGGCACGAGCAGTACTTC. Protein product: CASRNLGQGHEQYF.

This clonotype has at least ten counts. This sequence joins TRBV29-1 and TRBJ1-1; D is ambiguous. Germline CDR1 reads SQVTM; CDR2 reads ANQGSEA. Trimming cost V 4 bases and J 0 bases, with 9 bases left between them. The CDR3 totals 13 residues. The DNA of the CDR3 is TGCAGCGTTGCGAGGAAAATGAACACTGAAGCTTTCTTT. Its protein product is CSVARKMNTEAFF.

This clonotype was counted a single time. Sequence at one end of the junction differs from germline and may be a read error. The chain employs TRBV6-8 and TRBJ2-5; D not certain. Germline V CDR1 and CDR2: MNHGY, SAAAGT. This CDR3 contains 16 residues. The CDR3 region has the DNA TGTGCCAGCAGGGAAATTTTAGAGTCGGGCCCAGAGACCCGGTACTTC. Translation: CASREILESGPETRYF.

This clonotype appeared a few times. V gene TRBV6-5 combines with J gene TRBJ2-1; D remains unclear. The germline V gene has CDR1 MNHEY and CDR2 SVGAGI. V lost 8 bases and J lost 3, with 17 bases in between. The CDR3 loop spans 15 amino acids. CDR3 loop: CASPNGPYLYNEQFF. The CDR3 DNA sequence: TGTGCCAGCCCCAACGGACCATACCTCTACAATGAGCAGTTCTTC.

This chain links TRBV5-1 with TRBJ2-3; D unclear. From germline, CDR1 is SGHRS and CDR2 YFSETQ. Trimming took 1 base from V and 2 from J, leaving 8 bases between them. This CDR3 has 14 residues. The CDR3 region has the DNA TGCGCCAGCAGCTTGACAGACATCACAGATACGCAGTATTTT. It specifies CASSLTDITDTQYF.

This clonotype was detected a few times. CDR3 DNA sequence: TGTGCCAGCAGTTTGGCTATTGAGCAGTTCTTC. Translating it yields CASSLAIEQFF. The V call is TRBV28, the J call TRBJ2-1; D unclear. V shed 3 bases and J shed 9 bases, with 6 bases lying between them. Looked up from germline, CDR1 is MDHEN and CDR2 is SYDVKM. The CDR3 has 11 amino acids.

The V call is TRBV4-3, the J call TRBJ2-5, with 7 nucleotides matching TRBD2. The junction had 9 bases not matched to a gene; V was cut back by 1 base and J by 1 base. The CDR3 has 17 amino acids. Germline loops: CDR1 LGHNA, CDR2 YSLEER. The CDR3 reads CASSQGLVTSTQETQYF. The CDR3 DNA reads as TGCGCCAGCAGCCAAGGCCTCGTGACTAGCACCCAAGAGACCCAGTACTTC.

The gene calls are TRBV3-1 and TRBJ2-5; 13 bases align to TRBD2. Matching the DNA end better, TRBJ2-7 makes the J call doubtful. The CDR3 sequence is 15 residues long. From germline, CDR1 is LGHDT and CDR2 YNNKEL (reference sequence). The CDR3 is CASSRTSGSDYEQYF. The DNA for the CDR3 is TGTGCCAGCAGCCGGACTAGCGGGAGTGACTACGAGCAGTACTTC.

Here the CDR3 DNA reads TGCAGTGCGCCCAGGGTTAGGAGGGAAGAGACCCAGTACTTC. It yields the protein CSAPRVRREETQYF. The chain uses TRBV20-1 and TRBJ2-5; the D gene is possibly TRBD2 (6 bases). The germline V gene has CDR1 DFQATT and CDR2 SNEGSKA (reference sequence). This CDR3 comprises 14 residues. V was clipped by 6 bases and J by 3 bases, with 17 bases between them.

The sample holds a few counts of this clonotype. The chain couples TRBV7-6 to TRBJ1-4; TRBD1 is a possible D gene (6 bases). The CDR3 consists of 14 residues. From germline, CDR1 is SGHVS and CDR2 FNYEAQ. Between the trimmed V and J ends, which lost 2 bases and 7 bases, there was a span of 11 bases. CDR3 region: CASSLQGWGEKLFF. CDR3 DNA: TGTGCCAGCAGCTTACAGGGGTGGGGTGAAAAACTGTTTTTT.

This chain uses TRBV6-2 or TRBV6-3 with TRBJ2-1; no reliable D call. TRBJ2-7 matches the DNA end more closely, so the J call is doubtful. The CDR3 is made up of 13 amino acids. Germline lookup yields CDR1 MNHEY and CDR2 SVGEGT. CDR3 in DNA: TGTGCCAGCAGTTTTAGAGCCTACAATGAGCAGTACTTC. This codes for CASSFRAYNEQYF.

V and J are TRBV4-1 and TRBJ2-5; tentative D call: TRBD2 (6 bases). The DNA end is more similar to TRBJ2-7, so the J call may be wrong. Germline CDR1 and CDR2: MGHRA and YSYEKL. CDR3 length: 16 amino acids. The CDR3 DNA reads as TGCGCCAGCAGCCAAGTTGGAGGGTCAGGTATAAACGAGCAGTACTTC. Translating gives CASSQVGGSGINEQYF.

Remarks on this clonotype: Germline is not matched at one junction end, which may reflect a read error. V is TRBV7-2 and J is TRBJ2-7; D may be TRBD1 or TRBD2 (5 bases each). This CDR3 region has 13 residues. Germline CDR1 reads SGHTA; CDR2 reads FQGNSA. CDR3 bases: TGTGCCAGCAGCGTAGCGAGTGGGGCCGAGCAGTACTTC. It translates to CASSVASGAEQYF.

This rearrangement joins TRBV28 to TRBJ2-3; D is perhaps TRBD1 or TRBD2 (5 bases each). V was cut by 6 bases and J by 0 bases, with 37 bases left in between. The CDR3 has 23 residues. Per the germline V gene, CDR1 is MDHEN and CDR2 is SYDVKM. CDR3 DNA: TGTGCCAGCAGCGGATACCGGTTGCCGATTCCCTTTGTGGGGGAGCCTAGCACAGATACGCAGTATTTT. Translation: CASSGYRLPIPFVGEPSTDTQYF.

The chain joins TRBV15 to TRBJ2-2; no reliable D call. The V and J ends lost 0 bases and 5 bases respectively, with 7 bases between them. The CDR3 runs 14 residues. Germline CDR1 and CDR2: LNHNV and YYDKDF (reference sequence). This chain's CDR3 is CATSRESVTGELFF. Written as DNA, the CDR3 is TGTGCCACCAGCAGAGAATCGGTTACCGGGGAGCTGTTTTTT.

This clonotype was observed at least ten times. J is TRBJ2-1 and V is TRBV2; D gene unclear. The CDR3 sequence is 15 residues long. In germline, CDR1 is SNHLY, CDR2 FYNNEI. Trimming removed 3 bases at V and 0 bases at J, with 9 bases between. The CDR3 here is CASSEDTSSYNEQFF. For the CDR3, the DNA is TGTGCCAGCAGTGAGGATACCAGCTCCTACAATGAGCAGTTCTTC.